The sequence of this T cell receptor beta chain was determined in a study of response to subunit inactivated influenza vaccine. A single record per CDR3 protein comes from TCRdb applying MiXCR to the RT-PCR reads. The sample includes roughly 650,000 distinct CDR3 sequences, around 15% of them seen just once. This clonotype was observed a few times. Looked up from germline, CDR1 is SGHVS and CDR2 is FQNEAQ. CDR3 size: 16 residues. Trimming took off 8 bases at V and 0 bases at J, with 17 bases between the two ends. The receptor comes from a man between 45 and 60 years old who received an inactivated influenza vaccine. V usage is TRBV7-8 and J usage is TRBJ2-1, with D tentatively TRBD2 (6 bases). This specimen consisted of PBMCs from blood, obtained 14 days before vaccination. Written as DNA, the CDR3 is TGTGCCAGCGGACCACTTAGCGGAAGCTCCTACAATGAGCAGTTCTTC. It encodes CASGPLSGSSYNEQFF.